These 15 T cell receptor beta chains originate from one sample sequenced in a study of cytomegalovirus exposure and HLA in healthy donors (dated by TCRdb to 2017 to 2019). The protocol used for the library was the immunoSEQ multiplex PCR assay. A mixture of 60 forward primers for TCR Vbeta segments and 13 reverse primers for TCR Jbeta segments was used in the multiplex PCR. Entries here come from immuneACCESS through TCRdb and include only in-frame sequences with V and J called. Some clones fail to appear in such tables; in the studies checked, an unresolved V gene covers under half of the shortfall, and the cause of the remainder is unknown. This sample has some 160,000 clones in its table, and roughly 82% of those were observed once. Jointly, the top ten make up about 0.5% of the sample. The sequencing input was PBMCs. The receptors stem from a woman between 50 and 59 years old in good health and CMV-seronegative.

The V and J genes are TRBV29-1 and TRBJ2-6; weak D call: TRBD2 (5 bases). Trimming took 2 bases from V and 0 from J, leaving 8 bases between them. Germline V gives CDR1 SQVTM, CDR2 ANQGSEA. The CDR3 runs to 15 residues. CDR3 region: CSVELGVSGANVLTF. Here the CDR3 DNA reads TGCAGCGTTGAATTGGGAGTCTCTGGGGCCAACGTCCTGACTTTC.

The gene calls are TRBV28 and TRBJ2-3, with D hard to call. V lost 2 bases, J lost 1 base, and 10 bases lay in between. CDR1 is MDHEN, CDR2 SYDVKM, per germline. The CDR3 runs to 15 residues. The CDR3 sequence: CASSLPGSGTDTQYF. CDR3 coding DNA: TGTGCCAGCAGTTTACCCGGTTCGGGCACAGATACGCAGTATTTT.

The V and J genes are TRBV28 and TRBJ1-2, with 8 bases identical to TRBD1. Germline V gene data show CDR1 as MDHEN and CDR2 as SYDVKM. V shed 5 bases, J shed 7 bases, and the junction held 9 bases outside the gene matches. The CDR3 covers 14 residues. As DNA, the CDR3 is TGTGCCAGCAGTCCCCGACAGGGGTCGAGTGGCTACACCTTC. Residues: CASSPRQGSSGYTF.

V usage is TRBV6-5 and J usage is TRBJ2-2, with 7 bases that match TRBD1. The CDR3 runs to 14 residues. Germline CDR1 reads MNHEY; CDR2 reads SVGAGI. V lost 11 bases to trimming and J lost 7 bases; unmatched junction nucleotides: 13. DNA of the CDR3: TGTGCCGTCCGGCGAGACAGGGCTTTCGGGGAGCTGTTTTTT. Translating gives CAVRRDRAFGELFF.

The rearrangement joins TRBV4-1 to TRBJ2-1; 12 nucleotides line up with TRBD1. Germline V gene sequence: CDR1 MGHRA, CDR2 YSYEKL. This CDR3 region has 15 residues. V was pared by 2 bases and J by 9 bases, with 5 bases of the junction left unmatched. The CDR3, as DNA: TGCGCCAGCAGCCAACCGGGACAGGGGGCCCTTGAGCAGTTCTTC. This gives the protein CASSQPGQGALEQFF.

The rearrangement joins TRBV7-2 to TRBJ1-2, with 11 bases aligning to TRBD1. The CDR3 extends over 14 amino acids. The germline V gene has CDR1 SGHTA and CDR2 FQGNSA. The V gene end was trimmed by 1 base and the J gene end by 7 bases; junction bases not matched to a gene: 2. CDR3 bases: TGTGCCAGCAGCTTAGGGACAGGGGGCTTTGGCTACACCTTC. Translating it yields CASSLGTGGFGYTF.

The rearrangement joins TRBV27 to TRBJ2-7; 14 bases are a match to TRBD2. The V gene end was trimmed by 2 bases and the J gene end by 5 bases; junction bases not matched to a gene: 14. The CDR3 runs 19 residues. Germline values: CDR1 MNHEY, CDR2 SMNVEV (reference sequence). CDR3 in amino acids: CASSLDRTSGRWVQNEQYF. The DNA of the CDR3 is TGTGCCAGCAGTTTAGATCGGACTAGCGGGAGGTGGGTCCAAAACGAGCAGTACTTC.

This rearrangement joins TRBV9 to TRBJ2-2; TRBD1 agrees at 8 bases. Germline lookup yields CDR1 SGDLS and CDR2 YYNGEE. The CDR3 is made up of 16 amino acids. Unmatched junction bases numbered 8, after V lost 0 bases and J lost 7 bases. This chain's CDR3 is CASSVAGQASHGELFF. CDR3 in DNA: TGTGCCAGCAGCGTAGCGGGACAGGCCTCCCACGGGGAGCTGTTTTTT.

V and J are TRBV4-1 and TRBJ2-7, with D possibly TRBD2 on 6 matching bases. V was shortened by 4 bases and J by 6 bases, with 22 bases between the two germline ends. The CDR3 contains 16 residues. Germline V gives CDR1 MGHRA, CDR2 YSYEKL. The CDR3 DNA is TGCGCCAGCAGCCGCCGGCCCGGGACTGAGGGTGTCGAGCAGTACTTC. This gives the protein CASSRRPGTEGVEQYF.

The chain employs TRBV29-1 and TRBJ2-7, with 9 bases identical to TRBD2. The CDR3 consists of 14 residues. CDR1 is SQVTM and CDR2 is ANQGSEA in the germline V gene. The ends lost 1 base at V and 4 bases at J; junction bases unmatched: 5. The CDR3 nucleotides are TGCAGCGTTGAAGGGGTAGCGGGAGATTACGAGCAGTACTTC. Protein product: CSVEGVAGDYEQYF.

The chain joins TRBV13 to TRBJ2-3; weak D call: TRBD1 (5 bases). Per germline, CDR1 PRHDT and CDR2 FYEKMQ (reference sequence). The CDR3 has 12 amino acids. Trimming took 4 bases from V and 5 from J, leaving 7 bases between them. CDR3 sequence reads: CASSSRVDTQYF. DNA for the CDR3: TGTGCCAGCAGCTCCAGGGTAGATACGCAGTATTTT.

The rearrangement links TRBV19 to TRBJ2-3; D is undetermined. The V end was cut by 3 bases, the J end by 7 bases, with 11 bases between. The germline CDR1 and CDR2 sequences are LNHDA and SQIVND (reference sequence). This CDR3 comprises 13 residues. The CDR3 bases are TGTGCCAGTAGTATGATCTTGGGCCATACGCAGTATTTT. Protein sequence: CASSMILGHTQYF.

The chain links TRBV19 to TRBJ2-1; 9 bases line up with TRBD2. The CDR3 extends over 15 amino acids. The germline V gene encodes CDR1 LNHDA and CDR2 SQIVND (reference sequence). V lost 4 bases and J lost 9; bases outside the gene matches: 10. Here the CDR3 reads CASSTRISGSIEQFF. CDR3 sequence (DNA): TGTGCCAGTAGTACCCGCATTAGCGGGAGTATTGAGCAGTTCTTC.

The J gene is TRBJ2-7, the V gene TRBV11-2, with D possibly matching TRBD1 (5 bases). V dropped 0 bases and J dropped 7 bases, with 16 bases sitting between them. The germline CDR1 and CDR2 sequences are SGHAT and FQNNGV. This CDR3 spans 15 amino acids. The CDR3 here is CASSLEFAQGSEQYF. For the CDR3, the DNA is TGTGCCAGCAGCTTAGAGTTCGCGCAGGGATCTGAGCAGTACTTC.

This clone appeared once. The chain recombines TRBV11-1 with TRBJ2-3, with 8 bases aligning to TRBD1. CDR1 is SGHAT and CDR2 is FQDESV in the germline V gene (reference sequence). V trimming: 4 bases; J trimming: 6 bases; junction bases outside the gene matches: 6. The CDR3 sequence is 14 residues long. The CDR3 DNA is TGTGCCAGCAGCTATCAGGGGGCATCGGATACGCAGTATTTT. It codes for CASSYQGASDTQYF.